This is a list of T cell receptor beta chains from one sample in a study of Ad26.COV2.S vaccination and SARS-CoV-2 variants. Only in-frame clones appear in the TCRdb table, and some are missing; sequencing was by immunoSEQ multiplex PCR. The sample lists approximately 300,000 clones, roughly 80% seen once, with 2% to 2.5% in the top ten. The material was peripheral blood, obtained in a trial of Ad26.COV2.S vaccine versus placebo. These receptors were taken from a person between 18 and 65 years old who received the Ad26.COV2.S COVID-19 vaccine or a placebo. Both conserved end residues are part of each CDR3. The order of the fields is J gene, D gene, clone size, V gene, CDR3 length, CDR3 DNA, CDR3 protein. D genes are given only for firm matches. Clone size appears in some rows only: once, few, many, or a class for an expanded clone.

TRBJ1-1,NA,few,TRBV2,15,TGTGCCAGCAGGAGGATAGGCCTCATGAACACTGAAGCTTTCTTT,CASRRIGLMNTEAFF
TRBJ2-4,NA,NA,TRBV6-4,17,TGTGCCAGCAGTGACTCGATTAGGGCTGAGGCCAAAAACATTCAGTACTTC,CASSDSIRAEAKNIQYF
TRBJ2-7,NA,NA,TRBV10-3,14,TGTGCCATCTCCCTCGGGTCCACCTCCTACGAGCAGTACTTC,CAISLGSTSYEQYF
TRBJ2-7,TRBD1,NA,TRBV5-1,16,TGCGCCAGCAGCCGGACAGGGGGCCCTATATCCTACGAGCAGTACTTC,CASSRTGGPISYEQYF
TRBJ2-5,TRBD2,NA,TRBV19,15,TGTGCCAGTAGTAGTAGCGGGGCGTACCAAGAGACCCAGTACTTC,CASSSSGAYQETQYF
TRBJ2-5,NA,NA,TRBV7-2,13,TGTGCCAGCAGCTTAGCCAGGGCAGAGACCCAGTACTTC,CASSLARAETQYF
TRBJ2-3,TRBD2,NA,TRBV5-1,18,TGCGCCAGCAGCTTGGTCCCCCCGACTAGCGGGGTAGAAGATACGCAGTATTTT,CASSLVPPTSGVEDTQYF
TRBJ1-2,NA,NA,TRBV19,14,TGTGCCAGTAGAGCTTCAGGGAACTATTATGGCTACACCTTC,CASRASGNYYGYTF
TRBJ1-1,NA,NA,TRBV3-1/TRBV3-2,15,TGTGCCAGCAGCCTGCGGGGGGGGTACGGCACTGAAGCTTTCTTT,CASSLRGGYGTEAFF
TRBJ2-7,TRBD1,NA,TRBV11-2,15,TGTGCCAGCAGCTTTAGACAGGGGGAAGGTTACGAGCAGTACTTC,CASSFRQGEGYEQYF
TRBJ1-5,NA,NA,TRBV24-1,17,TGTGCCACCAGTGAATCCTCCTTTGGAGGGGTCAATCAGCCCCAGCATTTT,CATSESSFGGVNQPQHF
TRBJ1-1,NA,NA,TRBV4-2,15,TGTGCCAGCAGCCAAGGGCAGCCCATGAACACTGAAGCTTTCTTT,CASSQGQPMNTEAFF
TRBJ2-5,NA,once,TRBV29-1,12,TGCAGCGTTGCTCAGAACCCAGAGACCCAGTACTTC,CSVAQNPETQYF
TRBJ1-2,NA,NA,TRBV29-1,10,TGCAGCGTAGTGGAGGAAGGCTACACCTTC,CSVVEEGYTF
TRBJ2-1,TRBD2,NA,TRBV7-9,14,TGTGCCGAACGTTCGGGAGGGAATAACAATGAGCAGTTCTTC,CAERSGGNNNEQFF
TRBJ1-1,NA,NA,TRBV5-1,14,TGCGCCAGCAGCTTGAGCGGGTTGAACACTGAAGCTTTCTTT,CASSLSGLNTEAFF
TRBJ1-4,NA,NA,TRBV6-5,14,TGTGCCCGACCGCGATTGGAAAGAAATGAAAAACTGTTTTTT,CARPRLERNEKLFF
TRBJ1-2,TRBD1,few,TRBV6-6,12,TGTGCCAGCAGGATGGGACAGGTTGTAGTGACCTTC,CASRMGQVVVTF
TRBJ2-2,TRBD2,few,TRBV28,15,TGTGCCAGCAGGGTACTAGCGGGGGGGCGCGGGGAGCTGTTTTTT,CASRVLAGGRGELFF
TRBJ2-7,NA,NA,TRBV6-5,13,TGTGCCAGCAGTTACCCGTCTACCGGCGAGCAGTACTTC,CASSYPSTGEQYF
TRBJ1-1,TRBD1,NA,TRBV7-9,14,TGTGCCAGCAGCTGGGGACAGGGTAAGACTGAAGCTTTCTTT,CASSWGQGKTEAFF
TRBJ2-3,NA,NA,TRBV9,16,TGTGCCAGCAGCGTGGAAGACACGGAGGGTCCAGATACGCAGTATTTT,CASSVEDTEGPDTQYF
TRBJ1-4,TRBD1,NA,TRBV6-6,12,TGTGCCAGCCAGGGGGCGCACGAAAAACTGTTTTTT,CASQGAHEKLFF
TRBJ2-2,NA,NA,TRBV5-1,15,TGCGCCAGCAGCTTGGTGGCACTGAACACCGGGGAGCTGTTTTTT,CASSLVALNTGELFF
TRBJ2-5,TRBD1,once,TRBV29-1,13,TGCAGCGTTGAACTAGGGGGCCGAGAGACCCAGTACTTC,CSVELGGRETQYF
TRBJ2-5,NA,once,TRBV5-8,16,TGTGCCAGCAGCTTGGAGGCAGGGGACCTCCAAGAGACCCAGTACTTC,CASSLEAGDLQETQYF
TRBJ2-7,TRBD1,NA,TRBV5-4,15,TGTGCCAGCAGCTCTGGACAGGGAGGATCCTACGAGCAGTACTTC,CASSSGQGGSYEQYF
TRBJ1-5,TRBD1,NA,TRBV5-1,14,TGCGCCAGCAGCTCAGGGGGCACGGATCAGCCCCAGCATTTT,CASSSGGTDQPQHF
TRBJ2-7,NA,NA,TRBV9,15,TGTGCCAGCAGCGTAGGCCCGGGGCCACGCTACGAGCAGTACTTC,CASSVGPGPRYEQYF
TRBJ2-2,NA,NA,TRBV28,14,TGTGCCAGCAGGCGACCTCTTGGGGGAGGGGAGCTGTTTTTT,CASRRPLGGGELFF
TRBJ1-5,NA,NA,TRBV19,16,TGTGCCAGTAGTACGGTGGGGGGCAGGGTAGATCAGCCCCAGCATTTT,CASSTVGGRVDQPQHF
TRBJ2-3,NA,NA,TRBV1,18,TGCACCAGCTCGACTAGCGGGGACTATTTTCTAAGCACAGATACGCAGTATTTT,CTSSTSGDYFLSTDTQYF
TRBJ2-1,NA,few,TRBV4-2,16,TGTGCCAGCAGCCAAGTCGGGACCACCTCCTACAATGAGCAGTTCTTC,CASSQVGTTSYNEQFF
TRBJ2-5,TRBD2,NA,TRBV6-5,15,TGTGCCAGCACGAGGGGTGGACTAGCCGGAGAGACCCAGTACTTC,CASTRGGLAGETQYF
TRBJ2-1,TRBD2,NA,TRBV6-4,15,TGTGCCAGCAGTGACTCAGCGGGGGATAACAATGAGCAGTTCTTC,CASSDSAGDNNEQFF
TRBJ1-1,NA,NA,TRBV13,13,TGTGCCAGCAGCTTAGCTGGCGGGGGGGGAGCTTTCTTT,CASSLAGGGGAFF
TRBJ1-4,TRBD1,NA,TRBV5-1,16,TGCGCCAGCAGCTCGGGGAACAGGGGGCAAGGAGAAAAACTGTTTTTT,CASSSGNRGQGEKLFF
TRBJ1-5,NA,NA,TRBV15,12,TGTGCCACCAGCAAGAGCAATCAGCCCCAGCATTTT,CATSKSNQPQHF
TRBJ1-1,NA,NA,TRBV10-3,13,TGTGCCATAAAGTCGACAGCGAACACTGAAGCTTTCTTT,CAIKSTANTEAFF
TRBJ1-1,NA,NA,TRBV5-6,15,TGTGCCAGCAGCTCGATCAGGGTGGGGAACACTGAAGCTTTCTTT,CASSSIRVGNTEAFF
TRBJ1-3,TRBD1,NA,TRBV18,20,TGTGCCAGCTCACCCAACCCGACAGGGTCGTCAGGGAGCTCTGGAAACACCATATATTTT,CASSPNPTGSSGSSGNTIYF
TRBJ2-7,NA,NA,TRBV6-6,14,TGTGCCAGCAGTTACTCGGGGGCCGATCGCGAGCAGTACTTC,CASSYSGADREQYF
TRBJ2-1,TRBD2,NA,TRBV5-1,17,TGCGCCAGCAGCTTCGGACTAGCGGGGGCGACCTACAATGAGCAGTTCTTC,CASSFGLAGATYNEQFF
TRBJ2-3,TRBD1,NA,TRBV29-1,16,TGCAGCGTTGAGGGGGACAGGGTTGGTAGGACAGATACGCAGTATTTT,CSVEGDRVGRTDTQYF
TRBJ1-2,NA,NA,TRBV5-1,14,TGCGCCAGCAGCTCCTCGGACAGTCGCCTCGGCTACACCTTC,CASSSSDSRLGYTF
TRBJ1-1,NA,NA,TRBV5-1,14,TGCGCCAGCAGCTACCAAGCATTGAACACTGAAGCTTTCTTT,CASSYQALNTEAFF
TRBJ2-7,TRBD1,few,TRBV4-1,16,TGCGCCAGCAGCCTTGGAACACGACAGGGGGCCTACGAGCAGTACTTC,CASSLGTRQGAYEQYF
TRBJ1-5,NA,NA,TRBV4-1,13,TGCGCCAGCAGCCAAGAGGGCGTTCAGCCCCAGCATTTT,CASSQEGVQPQHF